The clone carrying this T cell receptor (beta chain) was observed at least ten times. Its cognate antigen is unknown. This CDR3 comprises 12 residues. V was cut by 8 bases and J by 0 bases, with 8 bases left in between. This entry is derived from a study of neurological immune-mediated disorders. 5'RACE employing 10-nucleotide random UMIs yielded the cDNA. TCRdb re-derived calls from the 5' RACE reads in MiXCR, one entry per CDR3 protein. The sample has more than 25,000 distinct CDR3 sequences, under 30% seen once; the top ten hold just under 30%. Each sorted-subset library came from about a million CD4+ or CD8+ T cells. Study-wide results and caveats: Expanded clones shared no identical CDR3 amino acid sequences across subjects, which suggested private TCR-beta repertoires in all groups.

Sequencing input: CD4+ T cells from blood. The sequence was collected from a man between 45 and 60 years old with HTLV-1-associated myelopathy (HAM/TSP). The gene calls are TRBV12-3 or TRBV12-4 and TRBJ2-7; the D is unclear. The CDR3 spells CASRTASYEQYF. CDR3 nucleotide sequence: TGTGCCAGCCGCACTGCCTCCTACGAGCAGTACTTC.